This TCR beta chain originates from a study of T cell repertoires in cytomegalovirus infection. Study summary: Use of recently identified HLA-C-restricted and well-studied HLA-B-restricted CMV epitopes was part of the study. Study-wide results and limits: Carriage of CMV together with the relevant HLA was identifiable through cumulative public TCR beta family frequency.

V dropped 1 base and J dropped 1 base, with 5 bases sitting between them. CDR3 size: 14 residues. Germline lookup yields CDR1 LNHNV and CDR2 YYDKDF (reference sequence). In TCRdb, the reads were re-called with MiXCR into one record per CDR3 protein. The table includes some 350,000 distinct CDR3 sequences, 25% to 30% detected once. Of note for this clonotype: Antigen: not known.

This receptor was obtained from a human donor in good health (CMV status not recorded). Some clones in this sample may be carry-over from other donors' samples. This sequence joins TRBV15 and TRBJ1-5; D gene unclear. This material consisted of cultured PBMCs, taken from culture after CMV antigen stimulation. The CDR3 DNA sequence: TGTGCCACCAGCAGAGGCAGGAGCAATCAGCCCCAGCATTTT. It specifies CATSRGRSNQPQHF.